The 16 T cell receptor beta chains presented below share a single source sample, sequenced in a study of CD8 T cells in ankylosing spondylitis. TCRdb analysed the 5' RACE reads with MiXCR anew, one entry per CDR3 protein. Among approximately 9,000 distinct CDR3 sequences listed, about 3.8% were seen once. The sequenced sample consisted of blood, either unsorted or a sorted T cell fraction (not recorded which). The source of these receptors is a female donor with ankylosing spondylitis or in good health (not recorded which).

This clonotype is medium-sized (0.01 to 0.1%). Here the CDR3 DNA reads TGTGCCAGCAGCGTGGGACCCGACTATGGCTACACCTTC. It codes for CASSVGPDYGYTF. J is TRBJ1-2 and V is TRBV9, with D perhaps matching TRBD1 (5 bases). The germline gives CDR1 SGDLS, CDR2 YYNGEE. V gave up 2 bases and J gave up 3 bases, with 8 bases separating them. CDR3 size: 13 residues. The full variable domain, completed using reference TRBV9 and TRBJ1-2, is DSGVTQTPKHLITATGQRVTLRCSPRSGDLSVYWYQQSLDQGLQFLIQYYNGEERAKGNILERFSAQQFPDLHSELNLSSLELGDSALYFCASSVGPDYGYTFGSGTRLTVV.

By share of the sample, this clonotype is medium-sized. The chain is built from TRBV9 and TRBJ1-1; unclear D gene. The V end lost 1 base, the J end lost 0 bases, and 13 bases lay between the germline ends. This CDR3 is built from 16 residues. Germline CDR1 reads SGDLS; CDR2 reads YYNGEE. DNA for the CDR3: TGTGCCAGCAGCGTACTAGACGCGCACCTGAACACTGAAGCTTTCTTT. It translates to CASSVLDAHLNTEAFF. The complete variable domain, with remaining parts taken from reference TRBV9 and TRBJ1-1, reads DSGVTQTPKHLITATGQRVTLRCSPRSGDLSVYWYQQSLDQGLQFLIQYYNGEERAKGNILERFSAQQFPDLHSELNLSSLELGDSALYFCASSVLDAHLNTEAFFGQGTRLTVV.

This clonotype is labeled as medium-sized. The chain uses TRBV9 and TRBJ1-1; D uncertain. The CDR3 runs to 15 residues. Germline V gene data show CDR1 as SGDLS and CDR2 as YYNGEE. Trimming pared 4 bases from V and 1 base from J, leaving 14 bases between. CDR3 residues: CASSYSPGKNTEAFF. In nucleotides, the CDR3 is TGTGCCAGCAGCTATTCCCCAGGAAAGAACACTGAAGCTTTCTTT.

This clonotype has a count of ten or more. J is TRBJ2-2 and V is TRBV9; D is unclear. The germline V and J ends were trimmed by 2 bases and 5 bases, with 7 bases remaining between them. The CDR3 loop spans 13 amino acids. Germline V CDR1 and CDR2: SGDLS, YYNGEE. Here the CDR3 reads CASSVMGTGELFF. CDR3 DNA: TGTGCCAGCAGCGTCATGGGTACCGGGGAGCTGTTTTTT.

Ten or more counts support this clonotype. The rearrangement links TRBV9 to TRBJ2-1; D remains ambiguous. The CDR3 loop spans 12 amino acids. Looked up from germline, CDR1 is SGDLS and CDR2 is YYNGEE. The V end lost 4 bases, the J end lost 10 bases, and 12 bases lay between the germline ends. Written as DNA, the CDR3 is TGTGCCAGCAGCCCAGAAGGCCTAGAGCAGTTCTTC. Translation gives CASSPEGLEQFF.

This clonotype was detected many times. The chain recombines TRBV9 with TRBJ2-3, with 8 bases fitting TRBD2. The CDR3 is 15 residues long. CDR1 and CDR2 from the germline V gene are SGDLS and YYNGEE. With V trimmed by 3 bases and J by 0 bases, 3 bases remained unmatched. The CDR3 DNA is TGTGCCAGCAGCGCCGGGGGGGCTAGCACAGATACGCAGTATTTT. The encoded protein is CASSAGGASTDTQYF.

Judged by abundance, this clonotype is medium-sized. The gene calls are TRBV9 and TRBJ2-2; D remains unclear. This CDR3 is built from 12 residues. V was trimmed by 3 bases and J by 6 bases, leaving 6 bases between them. In germline, CDR1 is SGDLS, CDR2 YYNGEE. The DNA for the CDR3 is TGTGCCAGCAGCGCGCCTCCCGGGGAGCTGTTTTTT. It translates to CASSAPPGELFF.

This clonotype was counted ten times or more. J is TRBJ2-1 and V is TRBV9; D may be TRBD1 or TRBD2 (5 bases each). V was trimmed by 4 bases and J by 6 bases, leaving 11 bases between them. The germline V gene has CDR1 SGDLS and CDR2 YYNGEE. CDR3 length: 13 residues. In nucleotides, the CDR3 is TGTGCCAGCAGCTTCGGGACCAGCAATGAGCAGTTCTTC. Protein product: CASSFGTSNEQFF.

This clonotype was detected many times. The rearrangement joins TRBV9 to TRBJ2-1, with 8 nucleotides matching TRBD1. This CDR3 is 15 amino acids long. Per the germline V gene, CDR1 is SGDLS and CDR2 is YYNGEE. V lost 4 bases, J lost 6 bases, and 9 bases stayed unmatched. The CDR3 protein is CASSTGQGPPNEQFF. Here the CDR3 DNA reads TGTGCCAGCAGCACCGGACAGGGCCCCCCCAATGAGCAGTTCTTC.

The sample holds many counts of this clonotype. The chain combines TRBV9 with TRBJ2-5, with 9 bases lining up with TRBD1. In germline, CDR1 is SGDLS, CDR2 YYNGEE. The junction had 5 bases not matched to a gene; V was cut back by 4 bases and J by 4 bases. This CDR3 has 14 amino acids. The CDR3 nucleotides are TGTGCCAGCAGCCCAGGGACAGGGCGAGAGACCCAGTACTTC. As protein: CASSPGTGRETQYF.

This clonotype was counted ten times or more. The rearrangement uses TRBV9 and TRBJ1-1; the match to TRBD1 covers 7 bases. The CDR3 runs to 15 residues. Germline loops: CDR1 SGDLS, CDR2 YYNGEE. V trimming: 1 base; J trimming: 3 bases; junction bases outside the gene matches: 6. The CDR3 region is CASSVKGDSHTEAFF. The DNA of the CDR3 is TGTGCCAGCAGCGTAAAAGGGGACAGCCACACTGAAGCTTTCTTT.

There are a few counts of this clonotype. The chain has TRBV9 and TRBJ2-1; the match to TRBD2 covers 8 bases. Germline-derived CDR1 and CDR2 are SGDLS and YYNGEE. CDR3 length: 13 amino acids. Trimming at V came to 0 bases and at J to 7 bases, leaving 0 bases not matched to a gene. The CDR3: CASSVGLANEQFF. Written as DNA, the CDR3 is TGTGCCAGCAGCGTAGGACTAGCGAATGAGCAGTTCTTC.

This clonotype was observed many times. V usage is TRBV9 and J usage is TRBJ2-1, with a tentative D call TRBD2 (5 bases). Germline assignment: CDR1 SGDLS and CDR2 YYNGEE. V lost 0 bases to trimming and J lost 9 bases, with 10 bases between them. This CDR3 comprises 13 residues. The CDR3 DNA follows: TGTGCCAGCAGCGTAGAAAGTGAGGGTGAGCAGTTCTTC. This gives the protein CASSVESEGEQFF.

This clonotype was detected many times. V gene TRBV9 combines with J gene TRBJ2-3; no reliable D call. Trimming removed 0 bases at V and 3 bases at J, with 14 bases between. Germline V gene data show CDR1 as SGDLS and CDR2 as YYNGEE. The CDR3 is 16 residues long. CDR3 sequence: CASSVDVGPRTDTQYF. In DNA form, the CDR3 reads TGTGCCAGCAGCGTAGATGTAGGTCCCCGGACAGATACGCAGTATTTT.

This clonotype was picked up many times. The J gene is TRBJ2-5, the V gene TRBV9; D gene unclear. Germline V gene lookup returns CDR1 SGDLS and CDR2 YYNGEE. Trimming shortened V by 0 bases and J by 4 bases, and 7 bases separated the two germline ends. This CDR3 spans 13 amino acids. CDR3 nucleotides: TGTGCCAGCAGCGTAGCGGTAAGAGAGACCCAGTACTTC. Translated, it gives CASSVAVRETQYF.

This clonotype is medium-sized. This sequence joins TRBV9 and TRBJ1-2, with D possibly being TRBD1 (5 bases). Looked up from germline, CDR1 is SGDLS and CDR2 is YYNGEE. This CDR3 is built from 17 residues. V was shortened by 4 bases and J by 4 bases, with 23 bases between the two germline ends. CDR3 nucleotide sequence: TGTGCCAGCAGCACCAACCGGGACTTCCATAGGGGCTATGGCTACACCTTC. Translated, it gives CASSTNRDFHRGYGYTF.